The rows below give T cell receptor beta chains drawn from one sample of a study of T cell responses to AZD1222 COVID-19 vaccine. Here immunoSEQ multiplex PCR was the method, and the copy in TCRdb shows in-frame clones only, minus some. The sample has 100,000 to 150,000 clones, 70% to 90% seen once. The material was peripheral blood, obtained on day 0 of AZD1222 vaccination. The receptors were gathered from an adult in good health. Each CDR3 is given with its conserved first and last residue. D genes are given only for firm matches. The size entry is marked missing in some rows and otherwise reads once, few, many or a size class.

>.|TRBJ2-1|TRBV27|.
TGTGCCAGCAGTTTATCAACAGGGCCTCGCTACAATGAGCAGTTCTTC
CASSLSTGPRYNEQFF
>.|TRBJ2-4|TRBV9|.
TGTGCCAGCAGCGAGGAGGGCTTAGCCAAAAACATTCAGTACTTC
CASSEEGLAKNIQYF
>TRBD1|TRBJ1-1|TRBV11-3|.
TGTGCCAGCAGTCCAGGGGTTACAGGGGCCGCTGAAGCTTTCTTT
CASSPGVTGAAEAFF
>.|TRBJ1-4|TRBV5-1|.
TGCGCCAGCAGCTCAGGATCAACTAATGAAAAACTGTTTTTT
CASSSGSTNEKLFF
>.|TRBJ1-6|TRBV7-2|.
TGTGCCAGCAGCTCCTGGCTGGTGGGGGATTCACCCCTCCACTTT
CASSSWLVGDSPLHF
>.|TRBJ2-7|TRBV20-1|.
TGCAGTGCACAAGCAACTGTCGAGCAGTACTTC
CSAQATVEQYF
>.|TRBJ1-6|TRBV15|.
TGTGCCACCAGCGCGTGGCGGGGGGGACCCGGATTACCCCTCCACTTT
CATSAWRGGPGLPLHF
>.|TRBJ1-1|TRBV27|.
TGTGCCAGCAGTTTATGGCAGAACACTGAAGCTTTCTTT
CASSLWQNTEAFF
>.|TRBJ2-3|TRBV15|.
TGCCTTAGGGGGGCAGCCACAGATACGCAGTATTTT
CLRGAATDTQYF
>.|TRBJ1-2|TRBV7-2|.
TGTGCCAGCAGCTTATGGGAGAACTATGGCTACACCTTC
CASSLWENYGYTF
>.|TRBJ1-2|TRBV19|.
TGTGCCAGTAGATCCTCAGACAAGGATGGCTACACCTTC
CASRSSDKDGYTF
>.|TRBJ2-7|TRBV27|.
TGTGCCAGCTCTGATGGGGGCCACCTTTCCTACGAGCAGTACTTC
CASSDGGHLSYEQYF
>.|TRBJ1-5|TRBV7-3|once
TGTGCCAGCAGCTCACAACGGAATCAGCCCCAGCATTTT
CASSSQRNQPQHF